Below, 4 T cell receptor beta chains from the same sample are listed, as sequenced in a study of sequential checkpoint blockade in melanoma. Profiling relied on immunoSEQ multiplex PCR, and the TCRdb table lists in-frame clones only, not all of them. This table has some 6,200 clones, about 24% appearing once. Treatment meaning: randomized to nivolumab then ipilimumab (arm A) or the reverse (arm B). The sample was tumor tissue (inferred from file names), taken from a patient given nivolumab and ipilimumab in sequence. These receptors were collected from a human donor with melanoma.

The chain employs TRBV6-8 and TRBJ1-5, with 7 bases identical to TRBD1. Germline CDR1 is MNHGY and CDR2 is SAAAGT. V gave up 4 bases and J gave up 5 bases; unmatched junction bases: 8. The CDR3 is 15 residues long. The CDR3 DNA is TGTGCCAGCAGTTCTGGGCGGACAGGAGATCAGCCCCAGCATTTT. The encoded protein is CASSSGRTGDQPQHF.

At least ten counts were recorded for this clone. The rearrangement uses TRBV11-3 and TRBJ1-1, with a tentative D call TRBD1 (5 bases). Germline assignment: CDR1 SGHNT and CDR2 YENEEA. CDR3 length equals 16 residues. With 5 bases removed from V and 4 bases from J, the gap between germline ends came to 20 bases. CDR3: CASSPLSSGRGTEAFF. CDR3 nucleotides: TGTGCCAGCAGCCCCCTTTCATCGGGTAGGGGCACTGAAGCTTTCTTT.

This clone was recorded many times. V and J are TRBV11-3 and TRBJ2-7, with TRBD1 identical over 9 bases. Germline V gene data show CDR1 as SGHNT and CDR2 as YENEEA. The CDR3 totals 14 residues. V gave up 4 bases and J gave up 5 bases; unmatched junction bases: 6. The CDR3 DNA reads TGTGCCAGCAGCTCGCCGGGACAGGGTAACGAGCAGTACTTC. It codes for CASSSPGQGNEQYF.

This clone was counted between two and nine times. The gene calls are TRBV28 and TRBJ1-1; 8 bases line up with TRBD1. Germline assignment: CDR1 MDHEN and CDR2 SYDVKM. The ends lost 4 bases at V and 5 bases at J; junction bases unmatched: 6. The CDR3 covers 14 residues. DNA for the CDR3: TGTGCCAGCAGTTGGGCTGGGACAGGAACTGAAGCTTTCTTT. Translated: CASSWAGTGTEAFF.